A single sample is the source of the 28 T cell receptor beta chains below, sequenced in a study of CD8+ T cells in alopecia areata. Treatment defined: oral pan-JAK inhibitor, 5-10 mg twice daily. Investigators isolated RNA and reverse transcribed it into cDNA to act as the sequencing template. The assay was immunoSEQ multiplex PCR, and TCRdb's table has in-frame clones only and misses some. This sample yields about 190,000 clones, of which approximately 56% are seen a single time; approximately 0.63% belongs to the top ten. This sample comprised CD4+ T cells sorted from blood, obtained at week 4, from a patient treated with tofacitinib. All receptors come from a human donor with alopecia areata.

CDR3 loop: CASSLWADHQETQYF. The CDR3 DNA reads TGTGCCAGCAGCTTATGGGCAGACCACCAAGAGACCCAGTACTTC. The V and J genes are TRBV7-9 and TRBJ2-5; D gene uncertain. In germline, CDR1 is SEHNR, CDR2 FQNEAQ (reference sequence). The CDR3 has 15 residues. The germline V and J ends were trimmed by 2 bases and 0 bases, with 10 bases remaining between them.

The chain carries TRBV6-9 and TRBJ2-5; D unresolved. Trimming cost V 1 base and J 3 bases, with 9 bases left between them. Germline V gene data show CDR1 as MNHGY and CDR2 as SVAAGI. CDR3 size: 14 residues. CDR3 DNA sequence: TGTGCCAGCAGTTATTTGCCCGCCAAAGAGACCCAGTACTTC. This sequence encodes CASSYLPAKETQYF.

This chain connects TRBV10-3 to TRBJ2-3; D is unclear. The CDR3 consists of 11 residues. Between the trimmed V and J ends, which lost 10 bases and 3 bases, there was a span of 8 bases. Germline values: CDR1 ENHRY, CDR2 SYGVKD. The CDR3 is CATSPTDTQYF. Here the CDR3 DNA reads TGTGCCACCTCACCGACAGATACGCAGTATTTT.

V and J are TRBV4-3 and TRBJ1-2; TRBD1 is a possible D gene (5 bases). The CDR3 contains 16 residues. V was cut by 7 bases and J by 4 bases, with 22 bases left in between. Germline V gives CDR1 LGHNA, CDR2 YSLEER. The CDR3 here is CASTRRRGPGTYGYTF. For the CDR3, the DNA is TGCGCCAGCACAAGAAGACGTGGGCCTGGGACCTATGGCTACACCTTC.

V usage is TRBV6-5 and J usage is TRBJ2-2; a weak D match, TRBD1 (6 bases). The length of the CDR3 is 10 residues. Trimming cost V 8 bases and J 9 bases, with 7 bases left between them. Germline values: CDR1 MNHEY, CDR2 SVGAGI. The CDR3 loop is CASGGRELFF. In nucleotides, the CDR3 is TGTGCCAGCGGGGGCAGGGAGCTGTTTTTT.

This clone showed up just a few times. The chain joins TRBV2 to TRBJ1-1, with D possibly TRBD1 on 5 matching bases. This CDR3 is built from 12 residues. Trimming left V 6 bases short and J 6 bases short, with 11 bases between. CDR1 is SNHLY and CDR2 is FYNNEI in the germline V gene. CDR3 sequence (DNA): TGTGCCAGCAGCCAGGGCCCGCCTGAAGCTTTCTTT. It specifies CASSQGPPEAFF.

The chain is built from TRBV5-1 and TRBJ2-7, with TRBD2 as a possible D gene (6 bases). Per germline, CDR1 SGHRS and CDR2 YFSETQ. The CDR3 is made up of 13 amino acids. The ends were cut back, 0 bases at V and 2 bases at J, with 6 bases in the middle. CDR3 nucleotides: TGCGCCAGCAGCTTGGGGGAGGCCTACGAGCAGTACTTC. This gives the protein CASSLGEAYEQYF. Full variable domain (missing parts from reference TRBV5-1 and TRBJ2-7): KAGVTQTPRYLIKTRGQQVTLSCSPISGHRSVSWYQQTPGQGLQFLFEYFSETQRNKGNFPGRFSGRQFSNSRSEMNVSTLELGDSALYLCASSLGEAYEQYFGPGTRLTVT.

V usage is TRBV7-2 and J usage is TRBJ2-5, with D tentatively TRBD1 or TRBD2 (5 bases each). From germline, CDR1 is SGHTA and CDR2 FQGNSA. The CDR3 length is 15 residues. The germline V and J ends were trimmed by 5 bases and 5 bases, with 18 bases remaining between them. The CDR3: CASSAGTSRTETQYF. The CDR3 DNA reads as TGTGCCAGCAGCGCCGGGACCTCCCGTACTGAGACCCAGTACTTC.

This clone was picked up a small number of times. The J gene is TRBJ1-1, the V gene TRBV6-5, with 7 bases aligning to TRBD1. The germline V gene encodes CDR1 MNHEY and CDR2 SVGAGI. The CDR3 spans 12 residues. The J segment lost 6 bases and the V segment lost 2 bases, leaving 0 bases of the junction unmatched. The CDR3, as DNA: TGTGCCAGCAGTTACCAGGGGGCTGAAGCTTTCTTT. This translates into CASSYQGAEAFF.

CDR3 amino acids: CSAIDGGRIQYF. The DNA of the CDR3 is TGCAGCGCTATAGATGGGGGGCGCATTCAGTACTTC. The J gene is TRBJ2-7, the V gene TRBV29-1; D is perhaps TRBD1 or TRBD2 (6 bases each). The DNA end is more similar to TRBJ2-4, so the J call may be wrong. The length of the CDR3 is 12 residues. Per germline, CDR1 SQVTM and CDR2 ANQGSEA.

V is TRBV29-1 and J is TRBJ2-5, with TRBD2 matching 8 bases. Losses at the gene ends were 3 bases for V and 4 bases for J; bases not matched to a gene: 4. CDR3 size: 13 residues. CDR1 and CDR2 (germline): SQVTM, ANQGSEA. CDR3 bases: TGCAGCGTTGATTCGCTAGCGGGAGAGACCCAGTACTTC. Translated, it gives CSVDSLAGETQYF.

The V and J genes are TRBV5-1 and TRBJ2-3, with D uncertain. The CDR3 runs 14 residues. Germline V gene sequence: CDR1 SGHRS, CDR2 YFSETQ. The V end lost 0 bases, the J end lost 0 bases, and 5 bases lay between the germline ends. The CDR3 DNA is TGCGCCAGCAGCTTGGGGCAAAGCACAGATACGCAGTATTTT. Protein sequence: CASSLGQSTDTQYF.

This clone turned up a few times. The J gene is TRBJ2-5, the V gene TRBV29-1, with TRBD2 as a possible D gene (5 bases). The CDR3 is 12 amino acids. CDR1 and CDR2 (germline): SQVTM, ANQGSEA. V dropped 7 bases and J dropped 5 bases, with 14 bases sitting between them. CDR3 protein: CSAQTWEETQYF. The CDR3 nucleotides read TGCAGCGCACAGACCTGGGAGGAGACCCAGTACTTC.

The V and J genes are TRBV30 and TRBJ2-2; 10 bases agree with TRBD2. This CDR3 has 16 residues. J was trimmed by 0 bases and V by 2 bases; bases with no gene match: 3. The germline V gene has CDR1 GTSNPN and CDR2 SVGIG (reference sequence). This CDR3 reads CAWSKTSGPNTGELFF. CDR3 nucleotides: TGTGCCTGGAGTAAGACTAGCGGGCCGAACACCGGGGAGCTGTTTTTT.

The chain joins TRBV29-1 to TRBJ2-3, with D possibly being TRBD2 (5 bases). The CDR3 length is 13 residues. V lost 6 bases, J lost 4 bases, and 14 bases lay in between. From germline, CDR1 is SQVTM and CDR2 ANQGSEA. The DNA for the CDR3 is TGCAGCGTCCCTGGGAGTAAGTCAGATACGCAGTATTTT. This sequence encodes CSVPGSKSDTQYF.

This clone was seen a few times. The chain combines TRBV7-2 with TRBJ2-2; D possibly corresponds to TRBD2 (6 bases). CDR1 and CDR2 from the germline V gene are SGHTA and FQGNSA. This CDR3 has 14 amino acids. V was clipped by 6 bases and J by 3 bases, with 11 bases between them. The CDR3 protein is CASRSGLHTGELFF. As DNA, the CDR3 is TGTGCCAGCAGATCGGGACTCCACACCGGGGAGCTGTTTTTT.

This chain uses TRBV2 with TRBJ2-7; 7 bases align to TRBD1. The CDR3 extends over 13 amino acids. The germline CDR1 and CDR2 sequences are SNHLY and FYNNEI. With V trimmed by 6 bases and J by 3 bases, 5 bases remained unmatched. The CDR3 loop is CASRDRAIYEQYF. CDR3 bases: TGTGCCAGCAGAGACAGGGCAATCTACGAGCAGTACTTC.

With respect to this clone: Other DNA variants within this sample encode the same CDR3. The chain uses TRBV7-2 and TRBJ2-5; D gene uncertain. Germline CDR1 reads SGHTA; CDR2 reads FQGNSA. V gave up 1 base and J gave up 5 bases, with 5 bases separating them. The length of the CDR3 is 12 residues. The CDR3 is CASSLGLETQYF. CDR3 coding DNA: TGTGCCAGCAGCTTAGGTTTGGAGACCCAGTACTTC.

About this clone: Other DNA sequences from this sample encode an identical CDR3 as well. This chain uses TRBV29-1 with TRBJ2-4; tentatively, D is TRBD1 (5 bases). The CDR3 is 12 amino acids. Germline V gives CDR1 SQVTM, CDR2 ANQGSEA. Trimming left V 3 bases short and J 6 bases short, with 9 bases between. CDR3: CSVEQGGNIQYF. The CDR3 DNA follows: TGCAGCGTTGAGCAGGGCGGAAACATTCAGTACTTC.

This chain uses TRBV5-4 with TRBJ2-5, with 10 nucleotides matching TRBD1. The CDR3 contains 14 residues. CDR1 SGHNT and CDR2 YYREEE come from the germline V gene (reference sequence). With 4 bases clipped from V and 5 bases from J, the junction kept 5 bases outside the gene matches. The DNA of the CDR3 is TGTGCCAGCAGCGGGAGGGACAGGGGCGAGACCCAGTACTTC. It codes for CASSGRDRGETQYF.

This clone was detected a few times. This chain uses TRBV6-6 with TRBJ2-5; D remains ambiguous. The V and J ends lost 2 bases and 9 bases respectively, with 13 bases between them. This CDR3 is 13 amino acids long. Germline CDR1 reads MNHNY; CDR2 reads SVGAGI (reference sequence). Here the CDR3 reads CASSYMDVGSQYF. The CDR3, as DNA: TGTGCCAGCAGTTACATGGATGTCGGGTCCCAGTACTTC.

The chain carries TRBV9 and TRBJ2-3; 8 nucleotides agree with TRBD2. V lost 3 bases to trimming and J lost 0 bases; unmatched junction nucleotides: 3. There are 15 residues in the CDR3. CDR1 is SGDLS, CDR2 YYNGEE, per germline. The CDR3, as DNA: TGTGCCAGCAGCGCAACTAGCGGAAGCACAGATACGCAGTATTTT. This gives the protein CASSATSGSTDTQYF.

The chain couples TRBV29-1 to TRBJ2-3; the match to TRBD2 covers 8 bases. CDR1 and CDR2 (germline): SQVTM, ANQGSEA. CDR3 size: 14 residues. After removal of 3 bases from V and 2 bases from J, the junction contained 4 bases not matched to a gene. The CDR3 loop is CSVDSGINTDTQYF. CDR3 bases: TGCAGCGTTGATAGCGGGATTAACACAGATACGCAGTATTTT.

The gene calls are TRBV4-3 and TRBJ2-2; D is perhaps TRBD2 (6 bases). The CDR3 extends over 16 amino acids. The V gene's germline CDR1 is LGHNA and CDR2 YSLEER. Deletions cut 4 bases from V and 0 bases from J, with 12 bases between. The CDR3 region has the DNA TGCGCCAGCAGCCGGTGGACTACTCCGAACACCGGGGAGCTGTTTTTT. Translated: CASSRWTTPNTGELFF.

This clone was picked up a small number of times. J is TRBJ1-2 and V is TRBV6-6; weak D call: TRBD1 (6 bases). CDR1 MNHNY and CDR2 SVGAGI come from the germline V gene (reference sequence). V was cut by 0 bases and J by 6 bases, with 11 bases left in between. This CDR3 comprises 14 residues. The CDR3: CASSYSRGRDGYTF. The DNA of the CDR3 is TGTGCCAGCAGTTACTCGAGGGGGAGAGATGGCTACACCTTC.

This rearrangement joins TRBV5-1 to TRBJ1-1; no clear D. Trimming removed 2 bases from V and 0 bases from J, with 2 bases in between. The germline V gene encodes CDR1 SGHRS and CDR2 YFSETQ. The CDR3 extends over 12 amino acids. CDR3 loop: CASSLLNTEAFF. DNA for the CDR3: TGCGCCAGCAGCTTACTGAACACTGAAGCTTTCTTT.

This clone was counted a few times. The CDR3 DNA sequence: TGTGCCAGCAGCCAAGAGCGGGCGACGGATGGCACAGATACGCAGTATTTT. Translating gives CASSQERATDGTDTQYF. V is TRBV4-2 and J is TRBJ2-3; D may be TRBD2 (5 bases). V gave up 0 bases and J gave up 1 base, with 14 bases separating them. From germline, CDR1 is LGHNA and CDR2 YNFKEQ. This CDR3 is 17 amino acids long.

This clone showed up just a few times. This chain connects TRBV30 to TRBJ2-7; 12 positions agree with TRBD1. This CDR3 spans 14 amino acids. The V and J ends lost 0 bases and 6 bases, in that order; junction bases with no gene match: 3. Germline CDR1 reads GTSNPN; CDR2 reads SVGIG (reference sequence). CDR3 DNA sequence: TGTGCCTGGAGTGTTGGGACAGGGGGCGCCGAGCAGTACTTC. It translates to CAWSVGTGGAEQYF. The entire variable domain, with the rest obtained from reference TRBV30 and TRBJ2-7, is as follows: SQTIHQWPATLVQPVGSPLSLECTVEGTSNPNLYWYRQAAGRGLQLLFYSVGIGQISSEVPQNLSASRPQDRQFILSSKKLLLSDSGFYLCAWSVGTGGAEQYFGPGTRLTVT.